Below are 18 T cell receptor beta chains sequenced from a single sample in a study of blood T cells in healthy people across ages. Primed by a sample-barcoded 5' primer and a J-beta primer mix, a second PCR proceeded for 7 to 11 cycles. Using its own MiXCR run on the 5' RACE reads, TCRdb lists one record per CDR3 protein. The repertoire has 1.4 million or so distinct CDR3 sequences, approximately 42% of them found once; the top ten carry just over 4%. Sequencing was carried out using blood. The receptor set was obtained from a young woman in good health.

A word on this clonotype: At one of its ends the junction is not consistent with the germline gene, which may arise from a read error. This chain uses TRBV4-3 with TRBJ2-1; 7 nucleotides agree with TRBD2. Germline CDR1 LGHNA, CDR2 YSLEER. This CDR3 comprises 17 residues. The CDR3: CASSQGTRLAAYKEQFF. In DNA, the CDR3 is TGCGCCAGCAGCCAAGGGACCCGACTAGCCGCGTACAAGGAGCAGTTCTTC.

CDR3 in DNA: TGTGCCAGCAGCTACAACGCGGAGGGGACCCAGTACTTC. Amino acids: CASSYNAEGTQYF. The rearrangement joins TRBV7-3 to TRBJ2-5; perhaps TRBD2 as D (6 bases). Germline V lookup: CDR1 SGHTA, CDR2 FQGTGA. The CDR3 covers 13 residues. V dropped 4 bases and J dropped 7 bases, with 13 bases sitting between them.

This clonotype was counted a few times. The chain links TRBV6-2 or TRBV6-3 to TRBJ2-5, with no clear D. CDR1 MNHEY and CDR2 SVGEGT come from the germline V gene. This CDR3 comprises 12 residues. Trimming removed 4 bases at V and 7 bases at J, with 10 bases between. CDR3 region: CASSWTSSTQYF. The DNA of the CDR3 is TGTGCCAGCAGTTGGACCTCATCGACCCAGTACTTC.

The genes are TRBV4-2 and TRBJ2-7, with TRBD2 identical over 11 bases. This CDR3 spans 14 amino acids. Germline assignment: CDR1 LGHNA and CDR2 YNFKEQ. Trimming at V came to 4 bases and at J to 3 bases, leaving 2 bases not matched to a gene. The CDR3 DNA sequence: TGTGCCAGCAGCCGCGGACTAGCGGGCTACGAGCAGTACTTC. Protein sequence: CASSRGLAGYEQYF.

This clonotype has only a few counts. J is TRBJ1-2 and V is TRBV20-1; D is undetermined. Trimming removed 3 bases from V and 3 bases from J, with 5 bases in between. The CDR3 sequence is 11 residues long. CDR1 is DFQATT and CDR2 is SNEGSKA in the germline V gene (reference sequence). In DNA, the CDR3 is TGCAGTGCTAGGAAGGACTATGGCTACACCTTC. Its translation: CSARKDYGYTF.

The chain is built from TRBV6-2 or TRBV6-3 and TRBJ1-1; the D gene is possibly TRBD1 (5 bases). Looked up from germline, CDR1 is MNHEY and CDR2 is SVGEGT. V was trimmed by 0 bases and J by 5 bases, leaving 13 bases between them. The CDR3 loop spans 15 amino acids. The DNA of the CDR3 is TGTGCCAGCAGTTACTCCGGGGCTCTTAAGACTGAAGCTTTCTTT. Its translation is CASSYSGALKTEAFF.

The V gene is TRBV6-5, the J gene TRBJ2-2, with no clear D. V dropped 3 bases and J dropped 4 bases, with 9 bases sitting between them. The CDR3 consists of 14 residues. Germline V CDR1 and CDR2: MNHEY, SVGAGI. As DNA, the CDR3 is TGTGCCAGCAGTTATGGCCTCGGCACCGGGGAGCTGTTTTTT. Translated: CASSYGLGTGELFF.

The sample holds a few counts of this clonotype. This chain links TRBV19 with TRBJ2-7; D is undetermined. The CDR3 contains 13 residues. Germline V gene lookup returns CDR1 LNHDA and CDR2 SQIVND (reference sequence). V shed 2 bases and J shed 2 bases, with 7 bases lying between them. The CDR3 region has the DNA TGTGCCAGTAGTATAAACCCCCCCTACGAGCAGTACTTC. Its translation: CASSINPPYEQYF.

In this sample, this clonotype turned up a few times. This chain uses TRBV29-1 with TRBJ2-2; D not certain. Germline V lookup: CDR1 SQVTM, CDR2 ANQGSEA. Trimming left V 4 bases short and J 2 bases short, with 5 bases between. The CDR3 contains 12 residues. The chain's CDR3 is CSVGLNTGELFF. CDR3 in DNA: TGCAGCGTTGGACTTAACACCGGGGAGCTGTTTTTT.

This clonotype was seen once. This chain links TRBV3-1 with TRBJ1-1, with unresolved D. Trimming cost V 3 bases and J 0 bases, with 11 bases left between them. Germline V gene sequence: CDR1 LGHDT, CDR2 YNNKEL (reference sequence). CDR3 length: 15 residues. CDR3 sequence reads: CASSQGRWMNTEAFF. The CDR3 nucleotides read TGTGCCAGCAGCCAGGGCAGGTGGATGAACACTGAAGCTTTCTTT.

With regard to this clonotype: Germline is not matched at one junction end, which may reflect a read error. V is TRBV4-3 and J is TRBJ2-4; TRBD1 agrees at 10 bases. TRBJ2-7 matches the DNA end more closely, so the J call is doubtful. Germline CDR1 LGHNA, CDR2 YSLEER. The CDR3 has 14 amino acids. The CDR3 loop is CAGSPGTGAYEQYF. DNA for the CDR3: TGCGCCGGCAGCCCCGGGACAGGGGCCTACGAGCAGTACTTC.

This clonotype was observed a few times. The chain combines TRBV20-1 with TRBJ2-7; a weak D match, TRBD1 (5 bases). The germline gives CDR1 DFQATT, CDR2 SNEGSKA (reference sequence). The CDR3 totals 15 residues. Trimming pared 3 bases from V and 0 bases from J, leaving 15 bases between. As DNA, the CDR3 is TGCAGTGCTAGCCCGCGACAGTTCCTCTCCTACGAGCAGTACTTC. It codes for CSASPRQFLSYEQYF.

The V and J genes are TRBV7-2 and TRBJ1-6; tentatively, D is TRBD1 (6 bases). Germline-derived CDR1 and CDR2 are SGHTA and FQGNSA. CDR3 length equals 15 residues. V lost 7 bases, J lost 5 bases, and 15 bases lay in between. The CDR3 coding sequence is TGTGCCAGCACCGCAGGGGCAGGGAATAATTCACCCCTCCACTTT. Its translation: CASTAGAGNNSPLHF.

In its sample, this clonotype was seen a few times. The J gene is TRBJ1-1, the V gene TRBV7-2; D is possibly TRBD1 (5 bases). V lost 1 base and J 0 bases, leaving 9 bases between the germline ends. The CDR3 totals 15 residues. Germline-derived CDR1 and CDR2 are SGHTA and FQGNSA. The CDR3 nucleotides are TGTGCCAGCAGCTTAGTTGGCAGGGTGAACACTGAAGCTTTCTTT. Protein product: CASSLVGRVNTEAFF.

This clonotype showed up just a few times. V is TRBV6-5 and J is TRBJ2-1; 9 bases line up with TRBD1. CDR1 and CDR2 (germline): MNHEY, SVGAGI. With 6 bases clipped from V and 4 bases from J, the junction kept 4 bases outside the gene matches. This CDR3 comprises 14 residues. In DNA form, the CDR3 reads TGTGCCAGCAGAAGACAGGGGGTGTACAATGAGCAGTTCTTC. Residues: CASRRQGVYNEQFF.

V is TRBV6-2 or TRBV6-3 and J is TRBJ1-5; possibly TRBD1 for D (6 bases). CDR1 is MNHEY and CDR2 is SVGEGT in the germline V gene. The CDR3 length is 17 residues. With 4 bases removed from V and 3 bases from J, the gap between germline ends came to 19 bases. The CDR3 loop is CASSLRQVQSYNQPQHF. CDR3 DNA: TGTGCCAGCAGTTTACGACAGGTCCAAAGCTACAATCAGCCCCAGCATTTT.

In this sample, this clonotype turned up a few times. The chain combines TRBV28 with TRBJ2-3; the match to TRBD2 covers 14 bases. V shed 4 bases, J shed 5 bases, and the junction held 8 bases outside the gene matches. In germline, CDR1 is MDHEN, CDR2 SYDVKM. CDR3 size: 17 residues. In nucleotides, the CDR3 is TGTGCCAGCAGTTCACCGGGACTAGCGGGAGCGAGAGATACGCAGTATTTT. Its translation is CASSSPGLAGARDTQYF.

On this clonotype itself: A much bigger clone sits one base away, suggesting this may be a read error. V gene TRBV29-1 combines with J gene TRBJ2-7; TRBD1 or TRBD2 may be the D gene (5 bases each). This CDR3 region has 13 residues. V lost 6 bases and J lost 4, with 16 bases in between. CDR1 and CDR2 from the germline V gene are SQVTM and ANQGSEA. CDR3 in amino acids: CSVGTGRLYEQYF. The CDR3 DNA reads TGCAGCGTGGGCACGGGACGACTATACGAGCAGTACTTC.